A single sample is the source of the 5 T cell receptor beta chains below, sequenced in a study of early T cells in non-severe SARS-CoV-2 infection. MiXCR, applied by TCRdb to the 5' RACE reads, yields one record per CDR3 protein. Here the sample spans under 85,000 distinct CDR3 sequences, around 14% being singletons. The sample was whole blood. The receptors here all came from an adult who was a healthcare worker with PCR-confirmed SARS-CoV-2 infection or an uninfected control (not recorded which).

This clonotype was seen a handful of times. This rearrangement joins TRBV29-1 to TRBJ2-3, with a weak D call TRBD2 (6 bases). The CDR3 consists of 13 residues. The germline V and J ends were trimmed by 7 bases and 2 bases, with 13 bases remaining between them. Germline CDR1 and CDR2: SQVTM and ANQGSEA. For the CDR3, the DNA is TGCAGCGCTGGGAGGACGGACACAGATACGCAGTATTTT. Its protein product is CSAGRTDTDTQYF.

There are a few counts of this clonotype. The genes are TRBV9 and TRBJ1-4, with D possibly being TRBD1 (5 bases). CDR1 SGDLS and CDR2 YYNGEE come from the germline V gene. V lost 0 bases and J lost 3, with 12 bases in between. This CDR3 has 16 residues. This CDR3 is CASSVGWGISNEKLFF. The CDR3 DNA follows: TGTGCCAGCAGCGTAGGTTGGGGGATATCTAATGAAAAACTGTTTTTT.

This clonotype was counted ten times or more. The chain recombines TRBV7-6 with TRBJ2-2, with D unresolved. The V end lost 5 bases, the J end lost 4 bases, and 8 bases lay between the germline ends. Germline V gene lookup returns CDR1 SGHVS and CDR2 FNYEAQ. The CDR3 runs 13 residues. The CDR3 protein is CASSAKGTGELFF. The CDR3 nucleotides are TGTGCCAGCAGCGCCAAGGGCACCGGGGAGCTGTTTTTT.

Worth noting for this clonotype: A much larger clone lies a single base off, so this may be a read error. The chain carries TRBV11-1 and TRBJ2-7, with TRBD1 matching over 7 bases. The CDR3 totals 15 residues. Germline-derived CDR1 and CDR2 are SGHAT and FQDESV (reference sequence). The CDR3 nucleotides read TGTACCAGCAGCCTGTCGGGACAGATAACCTACGAGCAGTACTTC. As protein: CTSSLSGQITYEQYF. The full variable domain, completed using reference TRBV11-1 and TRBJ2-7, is EAEVAQSPRYKITEKSQAVAFWCDPISGHATLYWYRQILGQGPELLVQFQDESVVDDSQLPKDRFSAERLKGVDSTLKIQPAELGDSAMYLCTSSLSGQITYEQYFGPGTRLTVT.

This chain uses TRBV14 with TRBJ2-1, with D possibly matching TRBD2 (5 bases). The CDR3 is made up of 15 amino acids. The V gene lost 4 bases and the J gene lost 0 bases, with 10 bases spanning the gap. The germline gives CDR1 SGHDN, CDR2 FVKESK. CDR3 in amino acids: CASSRTPSSYNEQFF. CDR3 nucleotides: TGTGCCAGCAGCCGGACTCCAAGCTCCTACAATGAGCAGTTCTTC.